This passage covers 21 T cell receptor beta chains from one sample sequenced in a study of T-cell memory formation after mild COVID-19. One entry per CDR3 protein, called by TCRdb with MiXCR from the 5' RACE reads. The sample includes roughly 180,000 distinct CDR3 sequences, 15% to 20% of them seen just once. Sequencing input: PBMCs or a T cell subset sorted from them (not recorded which). Receptors were obtained from a man aged 18-30 years who had mild COVID-19 (a few samples of this study predate the infection). Cell type and time point are not known.

This clonotype showed up just a few times. This chain joins TRBV15 and TRBJ2-6; a possible D gene is TRBD2 (5 bases). V was trimmed by 3 bases and J by 4 bases, leaving 19 bases between them. Per the germline V gene, CDR1 is LNHNV and CDR2 is YYDKDF (reference sequence). The CDR3 has 18 residues. CDR3 sequence (DNA): TGTGCCACCAGCAGGTTCCCGAAGGCGGGTTCAGGGGCCAACGTCCTGACTTTC. It codes for CATSRFPKAGSGANVLTF.

The rearrangement links TRBV30 to TRBJ2-3; a weak D match, TRBD1 (5 bases). V was pared by 3 bases and J by 1 base, with 14 bases between. The CDR3 extends over 15 amino acids. Germline-derived CDR1 and CDR2 are GTSNPN and SVGIG (reference sequence). CDR3: CAWRARVWGTDTQYF. CDR3 sequence (DNA): TGTGCCTGGAGGGCCAGGGTATGGGGCACAGATACGCAGTATTTT.

V gene TRBV5-1 combines with J gene TRBJ2-6; D tentatively fits TRBD1 or TRBD2 (5 bases each). V was pared by 3 bases and J by 9 bases, with 10 bases between. CDR1 and CDR2 (germline): SGHRS, YFSETQ. The CDR3 consists of 13 residues. CDR3 nucleotides: TGCGCCAGCAGCTCGTCGGGACGCAACGTCCTGACTTTC. Residues: CASSSSGRNVLTF. Using reference TRBV5-1 and TRBJ2-6 for the parts outside the CDR3, the full variable domain is KAGVTQTPRYLIKTRGQQVTLSCSPISGHRSVSWYQQTPGQGLQFLFEYFSETQRNKGNFPGRFSGRQFSNSRSEMNVSTLELGDSALYLCASSSSGRNVLTFGAGSRLTVL.

This chain links TRBV7-6 with TRBJ1-3; no firm D call. Per germline, CDR1 SGHVS and CDR2 FNYEAQ. Trimming removed 2 bases from V and 3 bases from J, with 11 bases in between. The CDR3 has 15 residues. DNA of the CDR3: TGTGCCAGCAGCTTAACCGGGTCGGTTGGAAACACCATATATTTT. Amino acids: CASSLTGSVGNTIYF.

This clonotype was observed a few times. The chain joins TRBV6-5 to TRBJ1-1; possibly TRBD1 for D (5 bases). CDR1 MNHEY and CDR2 SVGAGI come from the germline V gene. With 0 bases removed from V and 10 bases from J, the gap between germline ends came to 15 bases. The CDR3 is made up of 14 amino acids. The CDR3 loop reads CASSYSPGGVGAFF. As DNA, the CDR3 is TGTGCCAGCAGTTACTCCCCTGGGGGGGTGGGAGCTTTCTTT.

The CDR3 region is CASSYRGDYNEQFF. In nucleotides, the CDR3 is TGTGCCAGTAGTTACAGGGGGGACTACAATGAGCAGTTCTTC. This rearrangement joins TRBV19 to TRBJ2-1; 8 bases fit TRBD1. V dropped 5 bases and J dropped 3; count of bases not matched to a gene: 3. CDR1 and CDR2 from the germline V gene are LNHDA and SQIVND (reference sequence). The CDR3 is 14 residues long.

This chain joins TRBV6-2 or TRBV6-3 and TRBJ2-7; D is unresolved. The length of the CDR3 is 11 residues. Trimming took off 5 bases at V and 4 bases at J, with 6 bases between the two ends. Germline V gene lookup returns CDR1 MNHEY and CDR2 SVGEGT. The CDR3 reads CASSQYYEQYF. For the CDR3, the DNA is TGTGCCAGCAGTCAATATTACGAGCAGTACTTC.

This clonotype was observed a few times. The V call is TRBV10-3, the J call TRBJ2-7; D remains ambiguous. Germline V gene lookup returns CDR1 ENHRY and CDR2 SYGVKD. The CDR3 sequence is 14 residues long. Deletions cut 2 bases from V and 3 bases from J, with 11 bases between. In DNA, the CDR3 is TGTGCCATCAGTGAGCGTGGATCAGGCTACGAGCAGTACGTC. Protein sequence: CAISERGSGYEQYV.

The chain links TRBV10-3 to TRBJ2-2; the D call may be TRBD1 or TRBD2 (5 bases each). Germline assignment: CDR1 ENHRY and CDR2 SYGVKD. This CDR3 contains 14 residues. The germline V and J ends were trimmed by 11 bases and 4 bases, with 17 bases remaining between them. DNA for the CDR3: TGTGCCGCGGGTAAAGGGGAGATCACCGGGGAGCTGTTTTTT. Amino acid sequence: CAAGKGEITGELFF.

This clonotype has just a few counts. The chain joins TRBV4-3 to TRBJ2-3, with unresolved D. The CDR3 spans 14 residues. From germline, CDR1 is LGHNA and CDR2 YSLEER. V shed 0 bases and J shed 2 bases, with 6 bases lying between them. This CDR3 reads CASSQDRATDTQYF. The CDR3 DNA follows: TGCGCCAGCAGCCAAGATCGGGCCACAGATACGCAGTATTTT.

This clonotype has a handful of counts. The V call is TRBV27, the J call TRBJ1-1, with 8 positions matching TRBD1. Germline CDR1 is MNHEY and CDR2 is SMNVEV (reference sequence). The J segment lost 5 bases and the V segment lost 2 bases, leaving 4 bases of the junction unmatched. The CDR3 is 14 amino acids. CDR3: CASSLQGQVTEAFF. The CDR3 DNA reads TGTGCCAGCAGTTTACAGGGACAGGTGACTGAAGCTTTCTTT.

The V and J genes are TRBV30 and TRBJ1-5, with D unresolved. V shed 1 base and J shed 0 bases, with 7 bases lying between them. CDR3 length: 14 residues. CDR1 and CDR2 (germline): GTSNPN, SVGIG (reference sequence). For the CDR3, the DNA is TGTGCCTGGAGTGAGGGCAATAGCAATCAGCCCCAGCATTTT. Protein product: CAWSEGNSNQPQHF.

This chain connects TRBV4-1 to TRBJ2-3; D remains ambiguous. The CDR3 covers 16 residues. Germline V gene sequence: CDR1 MGHRA, CDR2 YSYEKL. V was shortened by 6 bases and J by 4 bases, with 20 bases between the two germline ends. The CDR3 reads CASRQRASLVADTQYF. CDR3 DNA sequence: TGCGCCAGCAGACAACGGGCCTCCCTGGTGGCAGATACGCAGTATTTT.

This clonotype was picked up one time. V is TRBV11-3 and J is TRBJ2-7; D is ambiguous. Germline lookup yields CDR1 SGHNT and CDR2 YENEEA. This CDR3 is built from 14 residues. The ends were cut back, 8 bases at V and 4 bases at J, with 18 bases in the middle. For the CDR3, the DNA is TGTGCCAGCGGCCAATGTAGTCACCCATACGAGCAGTACGTC. Amino acid sequence: CASGQCSHPYEQYV.

This clonotype was seen only a few times. The chain combines TRBV7-2 with TRBJ2-3; 7 bases fit TRBD2. The CDR3 contains 18 residues. J gave up 0 bases and V 2 bases, and 11 bases lay outside the gene matches. Germline V gene sequence: CDR1 SGHTA, CDR2 FQGNSA. The CDR3 here is CASSLNGPSGSSTDTQYF. The CDR3 DNA reads as TGTGCCAGCAGCTTAAATGGGCCTAGCGGATCTAGCACAGATACGCAGTATTTT.

The V call is TRBV5-1, the J call TRBJ1-4; D unresolved. Germline V CDR1 and CDR2: SGHRS, YFSETQ. With 0 bases removed from V and 0 bases from J, the gap between germline ends came to 6 bases. CDR3 size: 15 residues. The CDR3 spells CASSLGPPTNEKLFF. The CDR3 DNA reads TGCGCCAGCAGCTTGGGTCCCCCAACTAATGAAAAACTGTTTTTT.

This clonotype appeared a few times. The gene calls are TRBV29-1 and TRBJ2-2, with D hard to call. Germline V CDR1 and CDR2: SQVTM, ANQGSEA. Trimming took 4 bases from V and 4 from J, leaving 10 bases between them. CDR3 length: 13 amino acids. In DNA form, the CDR3 reads TGCAGCGTTGGGCCCTGGGCCACCGGGGAGCTGTTTTTT. This gives the protein CSVGPWATGELFF.

V and J are TRBV6-6 and TRBJ1-1, with D uncertain. The CDR3 loop spans 13 amino acids. Germline assignment: CDR1 MNHNY and CDR2 SVGAGI (reference sequence). V lost 5 bases and J lost 3, with 10 bases in between. This chain's CDR3 is CASSRHGDTEAFF. CDR3 nucleotide sequence: TGTGCCAGCAGTAGACATGGGGACACTGAAGCTTTCTTT.

The chain has TRBV4-3 and TRBJ1-6; TRBD1 agrees at 12 bases. The CDR3 spans 16 residues. The germline gives CDR1 LGHNA, CDR2 YSLEER. V lost 5 bases and J lost 10; bases outside the gene matches: 9. The CDR3 nucleotides read TGCGCCAGCAGCGGAGGCAGGGACAGGGGGCCGTCACCCCTCCACTTT. This sequence encodes CASSGGRDRGPSPLHF.

This clonotype came up a few times. V is TRBV20-1 and J is TRBJ1-1; D possibly corresponds to TRBD1 (5 bases). This CDR3 is 14 amino acids long. V was pared by 0 bases and J by 5 bases, with 13 bases between. Germline values: CDR1 DFQATT, CDR2 SNEGSKA (reference sequence). The DNA for the CDR3 is TGCAGTGCTAGAGATGTGGGAGGGGTGACTGAAGCTTTCTTT. Amino acid sequence: CSARDVGGVTEAFF.

This clonotype was seen a few times. CDR3 sequence reads: CASSLFGGDNTGELFF. The CDR3 coding sequence is TGTGCCAGCAGTTTATTCGGTGGGGATAACACCGGGGAGCTGTTTTTT. The V and J genes are TRBV12-3 or TRBV12-4 and TRBJ2-2; D is unresolved. The CDR3 consists of 16 residues. V lost 2 bases and J lost 2, with 12 bases in between.